This passage covers 18 T cell receptor beta chains from one sample sequenced in a study of OX40 agonist ivuxolimab in advanced cancers. This table comes from immunoSEQ multiplex PCR, and its TCRdb copy is limited to in-frame clones, with some not included. Among over 20,000 clones listed, roughly 78% were seen once. This material consisted of CD4+ or CD8+ T cells sorted from blood, taken in a trial of the OX40 agonist ivuxolimab. All receptors come from an adult with an advanced solid tumor such as melanoma, head and neck, liver or kidney cancer.

The rearrangement joins TRBV5-8 to TRBJ1-2, with 9 bases that match TRBD1. CDR3 length: 14 residues. V was clipped by 5 bases and J by 4 bases; unmatched bases: 6. In germline, CDR1 is SGHTS, CDR2 YDEGEE. The CDR3 DNA sequence: TGTGCCAGCAGGCGGACAGGGGCCACCTATGGCTACACCTTC. Translating gives CASRRTGATYGYTF.

The V call is TRBV21-1, the J call TRBJ1-1. TRBV21-1 is flagged as a pseudogene. The CDR3 totals 12 residues. CDR3 nucleotide sequence: TGTGCCAGCACCCGGGAGTTCACTGAAGCTTTCTTT. Its protein product is CASTREFTEAFF.

The V call is TRBV10-3, the J call TRBJ2-6, with D perhaps TRBD2 (6 bases). V was trimmed by 2 bases and J by 2 bases, leaving 7 bases between them. The CDR3 is made up of 15 amino acids. Germline lookup yields CDR1 ENHRY and CDR2 SYGVKD. This CDR3 reads CAISEGGAGANVLTF. In nucleotides, the CDR3 is TGTGCCATCAGTGAGGGAGGGGCTGGGGCCAACGTCCTGACTTTC.

The chain employs TRBV5-1 and TRBJ2-1; D is unclear. V gave up 3 bases and J gave up 4 bases, with 17 bases separating them. The length of the CDR3 is 16 residues. From germline, CDR1 is SGHRS and CDR2 YFSETQ. CDR3 protein: CASSYAGLTSYNEQFF. The CDR3 region has the DNA TGCGCCAGCAGCTACGCCGGGCTGACCTCATACAATGAGCAGTTCTTC.

The chain carries TRBV6-5 and TRBJ1-2, with D unresolved. V was pared by 4 bases and J by 4 bases, with 10 bases between. The germline V gene has CDR1 MNHEY and CDR2 SVGAGI. The CDR3 totals 13 residues. The CDR3 DNA reads TGTGCCAGCAGTTCTCATGATAGCTATGGCTACACCTTC. Residues: CASSSHDSYGYTF.

This clone was detected only once. This chain joins TRBV5-1 and TRBJ2-3, with 10 bases identical to TRBD2. CDR1 is SGHRS and CDR2 is YFSETQ in the germline V gene. The J segment lost 3 bases and the V segment lost 3 bases, leaving 7 bases of the junction unmatched. The CDR3 contains 16 residues. CDR3 residues: CASSSRSSGGTDTQYF. In DNA, the CDR3 is TGCGCCAGCAGCTCCCGGAGTAGCGGGGGGACAGATACGCAGTATTTT.

The chain couples TRBV6-5 to TRBJ1-2, with 8 positions matching TRBD1. CDR1 is MNHEY and CDR2 is SVGAGI in the germline V gene. Trimming at V came to 1 base and at J to 6 bases, leaving 1 base not matched to a gene. The CDR3 covers 13 residues. CDR3 sequence reads: CASSYLTGDGYTF. The CDR3 DNA is TGTGCCAGCAGTTACTTGACAGGGGATGGCTACACCTTC.

The chain uses TRBV10-2 and TRBJ1-1, with 7 bases identical to TRBD1. CDR1 WSHSY and CDR2 SAAADI come from the germline V gene. V gave up 5 bases and J gave up 7 bases; unmatched junction bases: 4. The CDR3 is 12 amino acids. CDR3 loop: CASSHRGGEAFF. CDR3 in DNA: TGCGCCAGCAGTCACAGGGGTGGTGAAGCTTTCTTT.

The V and J genes are TRBV28 and TRBJ2-3, with 11 bases matching TRBD1. The CDR3 is made up of 17 amino acids. Unmatched junction bases numbered 14, after V lost 6 bases and J lost 6 bases. CDR1 and CDR2 from the germline V gene are MDHEN and SYDVKM. The CDR3, as DNA: TGTGCCAGCAGGCTACCCCCTGGACAGGGGGCCCTGGATACGCAGTATTTT. Translation: CASRLPPGQGALDTQYF.

This rearrangement joins TRBV15 to TRBJ1-1; possible D gene TRBD1, 5 bases. V was clipped by 4 bases and J by 4 bases, with 10 bases between them. CDR1 and CDR2 from the germline V gene are LNHNV and YYDKDF (reference sequence). The CDR3 is 13 amino acids. This CDR3 reads CATSMRGITEAFF. For the CDR3, the DNA is TGTGCCACCAGCATGAGGGGAATCACTGAAGCTTTCTTT.

This clone was seen only a few times. This chain joins TRBV29-1 and TRBJ1-2; no firm D call. Germline loops: CDR1 SQVTM, CDR2 ANQGSEA. Trimming shortened V by 8 bases and J by 4 bases, and 14 bases separated the two germline ends. This CDR3 comprises 12 residues. The CDR3 loop reads CSLTSSSYGYTF. CDR3 coding DNA: TGCAGCCTGACAAGTTCCTCCTATGGCTACACCTTC.

V usage is TRBV19 and J usage is TRBJ1-5; 8 positions match TRBD1. This CDR3 comprises 14 residues. The ends lost 10 bases at V and 0 bases at J; junction bases unmatched: 5. CDR1 LNHDA and CDR2 SQIVND come from the germline V gene (reference sequence). CDR3: CATDRGLSNQPQHF. The CDR3 region has the DNA TGTGCCACCGACAGGGGCCTTAGCAATCAGCCCCAGCATTTT.

This clone has just one count. In DNA, the CDR3 is TGTGCCAGTGGGACAGGGGTAGAGACCCAGTACTTC. Protein sequence: CASGTGVETQYF. The chain has TRBV19 and TRBJ2-5, with 10 bases fitting TRBD1. The V segment lost 8 bases and the J segment 4 bases; nucleotides outside the gene matches: 1. CDR1 and CDR2 (germline): LNHDA, SQIVND (reference sequence). The CDR3 consists of 12 residues.

This chain uses TRBV30 with TRBJ2-3, with 9 bases matching TRBD2. Looked up from germline, CDR1 is GTSNPN and CDR2 is SVGIG (reference sequence). The J segment lost 0 bases and the V segment lost 8 bases, leaving 9 bases of the junction unmatched. The CDR3 has 15 residues. The CDR3 DNA reads as TGTGCCCGATCGTCGGGACTAGCTAGCACAGATACGCAGTATTTT. Residues: CARSSGLASTDTQYF.

This sequence joins TRBV7-9 and TRBJ2-7; D tentatively reads TRBD1 or TRBD2 (5 bases each). V was pared by 5 bases and J by 4 bases, with 15 bases between. Germline-derived CDR1 and CDR2 are SEHNR and FQNEAQ (reference sequence). This CDR3 comprises 14 residues. The chain's CDR3 is CASSQWDGPYEQYF. For the CDR3, the DNA is TGTGCCAGCAGCCAATGGGACGGTCCTTACGAGCAGTACTTC. The variable domain in full, with the rest retrieved from reference TRBV7-9 and TRBJ2-7, is DTGVSQNPRHKITKRGQNVTFRCDPISEHNRLYWYRQTLGQGPEFLTYFQNEAQLEKSRLLSDRFSAERPKGSFSTLEIQRTEQGDSAMYLCASSQWDGPYEQYFGPGTRLTVT.

This rearrangement joins TRBV19 to TRBJ1-5; no firm D call. This CDR3 spans 12 amino acids. The V end lost 9 bases, the J end lost 1 base, and 7 bases lay between the germline ends. Germline lookup yields CDR1 LNHDA and CDR2 SQIVND (reference sequence). The CDR3 DNA sequence: TGTGCCAGCCGGGTGAGCAATCAGCCCCAGCATTTT. Translation gives CASRVSNQPQHF.

This chain uses TRBV30 with TRBJ1-1; D is undetermined. The CDR3 is 11 residues long. CDR1 and CDR2 (germline): GTSNPN, SVGIG (reference sequence). V was cut by 0 bases and J by 8 bases, with 7 bases left in between. The CDR3 reads CAWSVNSEAFF. CDR3 sequence (DNA): TGTGCCTGGAGTGTAAATTCGGAAGCTTTCTTT.

For the CDR3, the DNA is TGTGCCAGCAGCCCTGGGACCTACAATGAGCAGTTCTTC. Its translation: CASSPGTYNEQFF. This chain joins TRBV6-6 and TRBJ2-1; D not resolved. CDR1 and CDR2 from the germline V gene are MNHNY and SVGAGI (reference sequence). The CDR3 runs to 13 residues. Trimming pared 6 bases from V and 2 bases from J, leaving 8 bases between.